One sample yielded the 4 T cell receptor beta chains listed below, sequenced in a study of early T cells in non-severe SARS-CoV-2 infection. TCRdb re-called the 5' RACE reads through MiXCR, storing one row per CDR3 protein. The profile shows 28,000 or so distinct CDR3 sequences, roughly 3.9% of them singletons. Sample: whole blood. The receptors were gathered from an adult who was a healthcare worker with PCR-confirmed SARS-CoV-2 infection or an uninfected control (not recorded which).

The chain carries TRBV30 and TRBJ2-1; 8 bases fit TRBD2. The CDR3 runs to 14 residues. CDR1 and CDR2 (germline): GTSNPN, SVGIG (reference sequence). Trimming removed 6 bases from V and 7 bases from J; junction bases left unmatched: 11. CDR3 coding DNA: TGTGCCTGCCGGACTAGCTCAGCAGTAAATGAGCAGTTCTTC. Translating it yields CACRTSSAVNEQFF.

V and J are TRBV2 and TRBJ2-2; D is perhaps TRBD2 (6 bases). The CDR3 runs 15 residues. Germline lookup yields CDR1 SNHLY and CDR2 FYNNEI. V lost 6 bases and J 0 bases, leaving 11 bases between the germline ends. The DNA of the CDR3 is TGTGCCAGCAGGGGAGGATCTTCGAACACCGGGGAGCTGTTTTTT. This sequence encodes CASRGGSSNTGELFF.

This clonotype was counted ten times or more. The gene calls are TRBV3-1 and TRBJ2-7; D may be TRBD1 or TRBD2 (7 bases each). Trimming pared 3 bases from V and 0 bases from J, leaving 12 bases between. The CDR3 extends over 15 amino acids. Germline CDR1 reads LGHDT; CDR2 reads YNNKEL (reference sequence). CDR3 nucleotide sequence: TGTGCCAGCAGCCATCAGGGGGGGAGCTCCTACGAGCAGTACTTC. Translating gives CASSHQGGSSYEQYF.

This clonotype was counted ten times or more. The chain carries TRBV10-1 and TRBJ1-1; no clear D gene. The V end lost 2 bases, the J end lost 1 base, and 17 bases lay between the germline ends. CDR3 length: 17 residues. CDR1 and CDR2 from the germline V gene are WNHNN and SYGVQD (reference sequence). The CDR3 coding sequence is TGCGCCAGCAGTGAGCTCACTTTAGGACCCTGGAACACTGAAGCTTTCTTT. Amino acids: CASSELTLGPWNTEAFF.